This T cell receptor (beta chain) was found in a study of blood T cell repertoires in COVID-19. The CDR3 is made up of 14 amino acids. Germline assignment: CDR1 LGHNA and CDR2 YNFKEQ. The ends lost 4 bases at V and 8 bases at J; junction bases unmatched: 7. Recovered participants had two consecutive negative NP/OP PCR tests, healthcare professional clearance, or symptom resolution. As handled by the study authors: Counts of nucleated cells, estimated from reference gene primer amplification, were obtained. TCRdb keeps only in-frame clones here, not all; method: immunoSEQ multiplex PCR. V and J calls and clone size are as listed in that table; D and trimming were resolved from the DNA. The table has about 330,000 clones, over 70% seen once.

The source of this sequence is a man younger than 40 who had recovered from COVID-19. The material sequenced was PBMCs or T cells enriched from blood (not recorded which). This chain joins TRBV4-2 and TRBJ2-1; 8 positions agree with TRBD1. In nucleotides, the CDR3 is TGTGCCAGCAGCCGAGGACAGGGAGCGGATGAGCAGTTCTTC. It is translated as CASSRGQGADEQFF.